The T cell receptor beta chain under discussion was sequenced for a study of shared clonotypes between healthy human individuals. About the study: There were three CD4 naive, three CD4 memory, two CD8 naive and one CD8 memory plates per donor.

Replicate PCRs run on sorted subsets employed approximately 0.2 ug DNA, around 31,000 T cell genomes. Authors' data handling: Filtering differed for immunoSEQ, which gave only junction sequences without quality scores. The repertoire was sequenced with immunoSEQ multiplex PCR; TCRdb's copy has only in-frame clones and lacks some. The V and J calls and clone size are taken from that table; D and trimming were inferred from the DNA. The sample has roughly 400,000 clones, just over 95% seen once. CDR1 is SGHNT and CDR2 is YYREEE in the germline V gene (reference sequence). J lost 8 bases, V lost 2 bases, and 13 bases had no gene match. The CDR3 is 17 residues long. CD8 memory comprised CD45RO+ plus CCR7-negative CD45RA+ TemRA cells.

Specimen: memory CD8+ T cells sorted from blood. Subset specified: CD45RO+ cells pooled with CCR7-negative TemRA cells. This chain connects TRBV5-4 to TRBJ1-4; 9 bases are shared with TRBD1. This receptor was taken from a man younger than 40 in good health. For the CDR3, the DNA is TGTGCCAGCAGCTTTCCACCCGGGACAGGGCAAGGCGAAAAACTGTTTTTT. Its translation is CASSFPPGTGQGEKLFF.